This T cell receptor (beta chain) comes out of a study of blood T cell repertoires in COVID-19. Study information: Spain, Italy and the United States supplied samples that represented acute and convalescent COVID-19. PBMCs, B-cell-depleted T cells, or T cells were the source of the cDNA or gDNA that made up the material.

As originally analysed: Estimation of nucleated cell counts relied on the amplification of reference gene primers. The repertoire was sequenced with immunoSEQ multiplex PCR; TCRdb's copy has only in-frame clones and lacks some. V, J and clone size are taken as reported in that table, and D and trimming were inferred from the DNA itself. The table lists 110,000 to 150,000 clones, more than 75% of them singletons, with 4% to 4.5% in the top ten. Trimming at V came to 4 bases and at J to 3 bases, leaving 3 bases not matched to a gene. Germline CDR1 KGHDR, CDR2 SFDVKD. This CDR3 spans 15 amino acids. This sequence joins TRBV24-1 and TRBJ2-5, with 11 nucleotides matching TRBD1. The clonotype comes from a man aged 60-69 years with acute or convalescent COVID-19. The material sequenced was peripheral blood. The CDR3 DNA reads TGTGCCACCAGTGAGTGGACAGGGGGCGAAGAGACCCAGTACTTC. Translation gives CATSEWTGGEETQYF.